This is a list of T cell receptor beta chains from one sample in a study of T cells of healthy individuals. Each CDR3 protein gets one entry after TCRdb re-called the 5' RACE reads with MiXCR. The sample holds around 100,000 distinct CDR3 sequences, roughly 18% seen once. The origin of the receptors is a human donor in good health. Both conserved end residues are part of each CDR3. D genes are given only for firm matches. Part of the rows lack a size; the others show once, few, many or a class for expanded clones.

>TRBJ2-7|NA|NA|TRBV4-1
CASSQASIGDYEQYF
TGCGCCAGCAGCCAAGCTTCGATCGGTGACTACGAGCAGTACTTC
>TRBJ2-3|few|NA|TRBV24-1
CATCPGPSTDTQYF
TGTGCCACCTGTCCGGGGCCTAGCACAGATACGCAGTATTTT
>TRBJ2-1|NA|TRBD2|TRBV20-1
CSARKLRGASGRDNEQFF
TGCAGTGCCAGAAAACTCCGGGGGGCTAGCGGGAGGGACAATGAGCAGTTCTTC
>TRBJ1-5|many|TRBD1|TRBV12-3/TRBV12-4
CASRATGGNQPQHF
TGTGCCAGCAGAGCCACAGGGGGCAATCAGCCCCAGCATTTT
>TRBJ2-7|NA|NA|TRBV6-1
CASSEALRAPLF
TGTGCCAGCAGTGAAGCTCTGAGGGCTCCCCTCTTC
>TRBJ1-1|few|NA|TRBV20-1
CSARDGPSKTEAFF
TGCAGTGCTAGAGACGGCCCCTCGAAAACTGAAGCTTTCTTT
>TRBJ1-5|few|NA|TRBV5-6
CASSPGTPYSNQPQHF
TGTGCCAGCAGCCCGGGGACGCCTTATAGCAATCAGCCCCAGCATTTT
>TRBJ1-1|many|NA|TRBV7-2
CAKIRDPGTEAFF
TGTGCCAAGATTCGGGACCCGGGGACTGAAGCTTTCTTT
>TRBJ2-1|many|TRBD2|TRBV7-6
CASSPRGGTSGGKYNEQFF
TGTGCCAGCAGCCCACGGGGGGGGACTAGCGGGGGGAAGTACAATGAGCAGTTCTTC
>TRBJ2-1|NA|TRBD1|TRBV20-1
CSATTGGSPSTYNEQFF
TGCAGTGCTACGACAGGGGGCAGCCCTTCTACCTACAATGAGCAGTTCTTC
>TRBJ2-2|few|NA|TRBV5-1
CASSYTGHTGELFF
TGCGCCAGCAGCTACACAGGGCACACCGGGGAGCTGTTTTTT
>TRBJ1-3|few|NA|TRBV12-3/TRBV12-4
CASRSPGLSGNTIYF
TGTGCCAGCAGGTCCCCGGGGTTATCTGGAAACACCATATATTTT
>TRBJ2-5|few|TRBD1|TRBV30
CAWETGAETQYF
TGTGCCTGGGAGACAGGGGCAGAGACCCAGTACTTC
>TRBJ1-6|NA|NA|TRBV5-1
CASSEGVNSPLHF
TGCGCCAGCAGCGAGGGTGTTAATTCACCCCTCCACTTT
>TRBJ2-3|NA|NA|TRBV10-3
CAIRRGSPSTDTQYF
TGTGCCATCAGAAGGGGAAGCCCTAGCACAGATACGCAGTATTTT
>TRBJ1-5|NA|TRBD1|TRBV28
CASSPGQEYQPQHF
TGTGCCAGCAGCCCCGGACAGGAATATCAGCCCCAGCATTTT
>TRBJ1-4|NA|NA|TRBV15
CATATATNEKLFF
TGTGCCACCGCGACCGCAACTAATGAAAAACTGTTTTTT
>TRBJ1-2|NA|NA|TRBV25-1
CASAENRDYGYTF
TGTGCCAGCGCGGAGAACCGGGACTATGGCTACACCTTC
>TRBJ2-7|few|TRBD1|TRBV7-8
CASSLGQGSREQYF
TGTGCCAGCAGCTTAGGACAGGGGTCTCGCGAGCAGTACTTC
>TRBJ2-3|many|TRBD2|TRBV11-2
CASSFPGLAGGTDTQYF
TGTGCCAGCAGCTTCCCCGGACTAGCGGGGGGCACAGATACGCAGTATTTT
>TRBJ2-1|NA|TRBD1|TRBV7-2
CASSRTGGRGEQFF
TGTGCCAGCAGCCGGACAGGGGGCCGGGGTGAGCAGTTCTTC
>TRBJ1-4|NA|NA|TRBV2
CASRATPGRGGEKLFF
TGTGCCAGCAGGGCTACTCCAGGACGGGGCGGCGAAAAACTGTTTTTT
>TRBJ2-2|many|TRBD2|TRBV6-2/TRBV6-3
CASKGLRNTGELFF
TGTGCCAGCAAGGGACTAAGGAACACCGGGGAGCTGTTTTTT
>TRBJ2-2|many|TRBD2|TRBV28
CASRRGGANTGELFF
TGTGCCAGCAGACGCGGGGGAGCGAACACCGGGGAGCTGTTTTTT
>TRBJ1-1|NA|NA|TRBV12-3/TRBV12-4
CASSLSGASTEAFF
TGTGCCAGCAGTTTATCCGGAGCGAGCACTGAAGCTTTCTTT
>TRBJ2-1|few|TRBD2|TRBV9
CASSVGGLASPSSYNEQFF
TGTGCCAGCAGCGTAGGGGGACTAGCGTCCCCGAGCTCCTACAATGAGCAGTTCTTC
>TRBJ1-3|few|NA|TRBV12-3/TRBV12-4
CASSLGQGNTIYF
TGTGCCAGCAGCCTCGGTCAGGGAAACACCATATATTTT
>TRBJ1-1|NA|NA|TRBV5-4
CASSLGFGSTEAFF
TGTGCCAGCAGCTTGGGATTCGGGTCCACTGAAGCTTTCTTT
>TRBJ1-6|NA|NA|TRBV28
CASRHLTPGSYNSPLHF
TGTGCCAGCAGACACCTTACTCCTGGCTCCTATAATTCACCCCTCCACTTT
>TRBJ2-5|NA|NA|TRBV20-1
CSASRTFGGGEETQYF
TGCAGTGCTAGCAGAACGTTTGGTGGCGGGGAAGAGACCCAGTACTTC
>TRBJ2-7|NA|NA|TRBV7-2
CASSLIVGSHYEQYF
TGTGCCAGCAGCTTAATAGTGGGGAGCCACTACGAGCAGTACTTC
>TRBJ1-5|few|NA|TRBV3-1
CASSQDSVQPQHF
TGTGCCAGCAGCCAAGATTCGGTTCAGCCCCAGCATTTT
>TRBJ2-3|few|NA|TRBV6-5
CASSYPDVRGTDTQYF
TGTGCCAGCAGTTACCCCGACGTGCGGGGCACAGATACGCAGTATTTT
>TRBJ1-2|NA|TRBD1|TRBV7-2
CASSLGQEVYGYTF
TGTGCCAGCAGCCTAGGACAGGAAGTCTATGGCTACACCTTC
>TRBJ2-7|many|NA|TRBV9
CASSVRDGPYEQYF
TGTGCCAGCAGCGTAAGGGACGGTCCCTACGAGCAGTACTTC